This T cell receptor (beta chain) was profiled in a study of blood T cell repertoires in COVID-19. Sequenced by immunoSEQ multiplex PCR; TCRdb stores in-frame clones only, minus some. This sample has 200,000 or so clones, with approximately 85% found just once. The sample holds one count of this clone. Looked up from germline, CDR1 is SGHKS and CDR2 is YYEKEE (reference sequence). The V gene lost 6 bases and the J gene lost 2 bases, with 29 bases spanning the gap. This CDR3 is built from 19 residues. The chain couples TRBV5-5 to TRBJ2-5; D perhaps matches TRBD1 (5 bases). Specimen: peripheral blood. The receptor's source is a woman in her sixties or seventies with active or convalescent COVID-19. CDR3 in amino acids: CASTPARTVDTLRQETQYF. In DNA, the CDR3 is TGTGCCAGCACCCCTGCTAGAACAGTGGACACCCTTAGACAAGAGACCCAGTACTTC.